The clone carrying this T cell receptor beta chain was seen a single time. What it binds is not known. At one end, the junction sequence differs from germline, possibly due to a read error. This record comes from a study of tumor and adjacent non-tumor tissue in lung cancer. Study background: The cohort had around twelve adenocarcinoma, a couple of squamous cell and 1 small cell patients. Stage I to III disease affected roughly 10 men and 5 women aged roughly 31 to 80.

TCRbeta libraries were built with three rounds of nested PCR, modified from ARM-PCR. MiXCR, applied by TCRdb to the multiplex PCR reads, yields one record per CDR3 protein. The table includes 65,000 to 75,000 distinct CDR3 sequences, about 77% detected once. Study observations and caveats: Tumor repertoires had a smaller top 100 clone share than normal lung. Tumor tissue had significantly higher TCR diversity than normal lung.

RNA was extracted from bulk tissue without any cell sorting. Distant lung tissue was collected more than 3 cm away from the tumor edge. The CDR3 covers 17 residues. Germline V CDR1 and CDR2: MNHEY, SVGAGI. The receptor was isolated from a man between 60 and 70 years old with non-small cell lung cancer. Source material: distant non-tumor lung tissue. The chain employs TRBV6-5 and TRBJ2-2; 7 nucleotides line up with TRBD2. The CDR3 sequence is CTSSPSAGATNAGELFF. CDR3 DNA: TGTACCAGCAGTCCATCGGCGGGAGCGACGAACGCCGGGGAGCTGTTTTTT.